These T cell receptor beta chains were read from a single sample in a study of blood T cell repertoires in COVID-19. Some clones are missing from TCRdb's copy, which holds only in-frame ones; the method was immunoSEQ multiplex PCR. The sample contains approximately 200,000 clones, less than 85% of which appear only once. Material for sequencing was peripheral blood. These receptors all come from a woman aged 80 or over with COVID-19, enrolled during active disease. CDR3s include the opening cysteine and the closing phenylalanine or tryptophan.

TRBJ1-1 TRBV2 CASSETRQNTEAFF
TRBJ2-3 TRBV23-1 CAGTEREALSVTQYF
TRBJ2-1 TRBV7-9 CASSPRGSPYNEQFF
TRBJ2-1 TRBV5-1 CASSLAGIDEQFF
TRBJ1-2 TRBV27 CASTAGTGGHNYGYTF
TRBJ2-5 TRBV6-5 CASSLIAGVPETQYF
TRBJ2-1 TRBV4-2 CASSQKGLDRPEFF
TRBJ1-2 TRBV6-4 CASKKDSNNYGYTF
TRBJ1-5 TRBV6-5 CASKATAGEGQPQHF
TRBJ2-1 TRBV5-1 CASGVQGHGEQFF
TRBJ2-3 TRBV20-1 CSASSRASTQYF
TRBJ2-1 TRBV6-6 CASSYRAGGGWNEQFF
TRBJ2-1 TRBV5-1 CASSLGDSYNEQFF
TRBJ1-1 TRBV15 CATSRDGTGMNTEAFF
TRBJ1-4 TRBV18 CASSQAPGQGLEKLFF
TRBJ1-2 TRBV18 CASSPGGASAYGYTF
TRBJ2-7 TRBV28 CASSSLGGVGSYEQYF
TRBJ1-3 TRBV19 CASSIDRRGNTIYF
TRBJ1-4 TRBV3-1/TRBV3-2 CASSQTSTARGKLFF
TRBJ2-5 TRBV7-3 CASSPSPLETQYF
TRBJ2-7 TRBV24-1 CATSDTGQGEQYF
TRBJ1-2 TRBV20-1 CSARVGYGYTF
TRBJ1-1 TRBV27 CASSLRGGTEAFF
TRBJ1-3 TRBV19 CASSANRASGNTIYF
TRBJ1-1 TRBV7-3 CASSGGNTEAFF
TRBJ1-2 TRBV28 CAISGGPGGYTF
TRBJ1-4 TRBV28 CASSFPQGTNEKLFF
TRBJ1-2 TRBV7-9 CASSSTGVEDYGYTF